The TCR beta chain under discussion was sequenced for a study of blood T cell repertoires in COVID-19. Study in general: Spain, Italy and the United States supplied samples that represented acute and convalescent COVID-19. T cells, B-cell-depleted T cells, or PBMCs supplied cDNA or gDNA.

Source study methods: How many nucleated cells were present was estimated from reference gene primer amplification. TCRdb's copy holds only in-frame clones and misses some; the assay was immunoSEQ multiplex PCR. V and J calls and clone size are those listed in that table; D and trimming were worked out from the DNA. The data show fewer than 110,000 clones, roughly nine tenths seen once. This clone was counted once. The CDR3 is 16 residues long. The germline CDR1 and CDR2 sequences are SGHTA and FQGTGA. The ends were cut back, 1 base at V and 5 bases at J, with 15 bases in the middle. The genes are TRBV7-3 and TRBJ2-4; D uncertain. The TCR was taken from a human donor in a cohort sampled during active COVID-19. Sequencing used peripheral blood. This CDR3 reads CASSLRGRAFENIQYF. Written as DNA, the CDR3 is TGTGCCAGCAGCTTAAGAGGCAGAGCTTTCGAAAACATTCAGTACTTC.